This TCR beta chain was sequenced in a study of long-term antiretroviral therapy in people with HIV. The germline gives CDR1 SGHAT, CDR2 FQNNGV. This CDR3 has 15 amino acids. Trimming pared 1 base from V and 0 bases from J, leaving 9 bases between. Each participant with HIV received care in the United States. Samples were assayed with immunoSEQ v3.0 at survey level. Data came from immunoSEQ multiplex PCR; TCRdb stores just in-frame clones and leaves some out. The sample has around 16,000 clones, around 87% seen once. The specimen was unsorted PBMCs, collected 0.7 years before starting antiretroviral therapy. This receptor was obtained from a man in his fifties or sixties with HIV. The chain uses TRBV11-2 and TRBJ2-5, with a weak D call TRBD2 (6 bases). CDR3 coding DNA: TGTGCCAGCAGCTTAGGGTGGGGGGACCAAGAGACCCAGTACTTC. Encoded protein: CASSLGWGDQETQYF.